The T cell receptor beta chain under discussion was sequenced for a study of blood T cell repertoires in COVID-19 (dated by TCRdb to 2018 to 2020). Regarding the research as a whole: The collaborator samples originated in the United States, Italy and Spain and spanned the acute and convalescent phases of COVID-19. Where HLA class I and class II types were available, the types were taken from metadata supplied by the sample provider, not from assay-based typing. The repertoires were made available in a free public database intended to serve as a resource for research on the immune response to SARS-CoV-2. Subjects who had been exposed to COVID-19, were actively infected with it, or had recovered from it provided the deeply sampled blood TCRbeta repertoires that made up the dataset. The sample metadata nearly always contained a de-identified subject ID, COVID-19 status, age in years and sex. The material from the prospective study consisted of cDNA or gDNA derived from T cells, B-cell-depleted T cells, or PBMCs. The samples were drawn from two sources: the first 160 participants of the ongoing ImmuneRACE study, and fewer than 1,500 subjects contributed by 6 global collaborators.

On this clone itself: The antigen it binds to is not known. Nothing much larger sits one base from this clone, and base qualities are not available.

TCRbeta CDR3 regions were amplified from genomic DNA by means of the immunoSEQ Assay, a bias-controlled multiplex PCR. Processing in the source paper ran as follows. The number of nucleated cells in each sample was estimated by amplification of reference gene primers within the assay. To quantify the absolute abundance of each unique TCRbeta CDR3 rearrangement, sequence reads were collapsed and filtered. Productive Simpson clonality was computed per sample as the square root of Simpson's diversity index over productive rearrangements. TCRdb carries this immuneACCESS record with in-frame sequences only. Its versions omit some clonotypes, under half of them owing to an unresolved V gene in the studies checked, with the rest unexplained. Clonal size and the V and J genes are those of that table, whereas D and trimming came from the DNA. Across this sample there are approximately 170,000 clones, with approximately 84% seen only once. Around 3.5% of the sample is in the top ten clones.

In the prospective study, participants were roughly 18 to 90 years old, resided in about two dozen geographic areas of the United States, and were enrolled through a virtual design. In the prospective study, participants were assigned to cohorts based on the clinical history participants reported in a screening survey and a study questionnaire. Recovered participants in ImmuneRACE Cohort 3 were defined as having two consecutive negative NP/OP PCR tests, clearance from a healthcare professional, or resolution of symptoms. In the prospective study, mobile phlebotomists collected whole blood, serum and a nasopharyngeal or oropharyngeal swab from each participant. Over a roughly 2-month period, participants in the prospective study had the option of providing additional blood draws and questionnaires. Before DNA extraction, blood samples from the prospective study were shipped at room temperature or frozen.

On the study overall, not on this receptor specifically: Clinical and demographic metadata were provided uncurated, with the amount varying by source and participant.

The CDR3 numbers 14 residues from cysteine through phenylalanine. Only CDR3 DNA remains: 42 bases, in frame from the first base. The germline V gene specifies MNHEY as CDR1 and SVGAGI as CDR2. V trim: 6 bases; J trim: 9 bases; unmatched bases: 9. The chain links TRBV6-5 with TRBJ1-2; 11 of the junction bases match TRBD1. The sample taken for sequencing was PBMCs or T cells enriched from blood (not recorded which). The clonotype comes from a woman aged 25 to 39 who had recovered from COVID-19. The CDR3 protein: CASRLYGDRGSYTF. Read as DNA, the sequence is TGTGCCAGCAGACTCTACGGGGACAGGGGGAGCTACACCTTC.